Listed below are T cell receptor beta chains from one sample, sequenced in a study of blood T cell repertoires in COVID-19. The protocol was immunoSEQ multiplex PCR, while the TCRdb copy is restricted to in-frame clones and leaves out a portion. The table records over 200,000 clones, roughly 88% of them present only once. Sequenced sample: peripheral blood. The receptor set was obtained from a human donor in a cohort sampled during active COVID-19. The CDR3 runs from the conserved cysteine through the conserved F or W. D genes are given only for firm matches. Expanded clones get a size class; other rows say once, few or many, or leave the size out.

j_gene: TRBJ1-1
v_gene: TRBV5-5
abundance: once
d_gene: .
CDR3aa: CASSGTGLAGTEAFF
CDR3nt: TGTGCCAGCTCCGGAACAGGCCTGGCAGGCACTGAAGCTTTCTTT

j_gene: TRBJ1-2
v_gene: TRBV5-6
abundance: .
d_gene: .
CDR3aa: CASSFSDSRLHYGYTF
CDR3nt: TGTGCCAGCAGCTTTTCTGACAGTCGGTTGCACTATGGCTACACCTTC

j_gene: TRBJ2-7
v_gene: TRBV7-2
abundance: once
d_gene: TRBD2
CDR3aa: CASSLRRETGEQYF
CDR3nt: TGTGCCAGCAGCTTACGGCGGGAGACCGGCGAGCAGTACTTC

j_gene: TRBJ2-2
v_gene: TRBV27
abundance: .
d_gene: TRBD2
CDR3aa: CASTEMGLLNTGELFF
CDR3nt: TGTGCCAGCACCGAAATGGGACTACTTAACACCGGGGAGCTGTTTTTT

j_gene: TRBJ2-7
v_gene: TRBV12-1
abundance: .
d_gene: .
CDR3aa: CASRGGQLSYEQYF
CDR3nt: TGTGCCAGCAGGGGGGGACAGCTCTCCTACGAGCAGTACTTC

j_gene: TRBJ1-6
v_gene: TRBV5-1
abundance: .
d_gene: .
CDR3aa: CASSLYGGLESPLHF
CDR3nt: TGCGCCAGCAGCTTGTACGGGGGTTTGGAGTCACCCCTCCACTTT

j_gene: TRBJ2-5
v_gene: TRBV28
abundance: .
d_gene: TRBD2
CDR3aa: CASSSPGLAGGETQYF
CDR3nt: TGTGCCAGCAGTTCCCCGGGGCTAGCGGGAGGGGAGACCCAGTACTTC

j_gene: TRBJ1-5
v_gene: TRBV6-2/TRBV6-3
abundance: .
d_gene: .
CDR3aa: CASRYTGNQPQHF
CDR3nt: TGTGCCAGCAGATACACAGGGAATCAGCCCCAGCATTTT

j_gene: TRBJ2-7
v_gene: TRBV28
abundance: .
d_gene: TRBD2
CDR3aa: CASSQWDGTSENYEQYF
CDR3nt: TGTGCCAGCAGCCAATGGGACGGGACTAGCGAGAACTACGAGCAGTACTTC

j_gene: TRBJ1-2
v_gene: TRBV7-2
abundance: few
d_gene: TRBD1
CDR3aa: CASSFGQGRGYTF
CDR3nt: TGTGCCAGCAGCTTCGGACAGGGCCGAGGCTACACCTTC

j_gene: TRBJ1-4
v_gene: TRBV2
abundance: .
d_gene: TRBD1
CDR3aa: CASSYSPGQTPNEKLFF
CDR3nt: TGTGCCAGCAGTTACTCTCCGGGACAGACCCCTAATGAAAAACTGTTTTTT

j_gene: TRBJ1-5
v_gene: TRBV15
abundance: .
d_gene: TRBD1
CDR3aa: CATSSSGTGMNQPQHF
CDR3nt: TGTGCCACCAGCAGCTCCGGGACAGGGATGAATCAGCCCCAGCATTTT

j_gene: TRBJ1-6
v_gene: TRBV6-5
abundance: .
d_gene: .
CDR3aa: CASRPHREDNSPLHF
CDR3nt: TGTGCCAGCAGACCACACAGAGAAGATAATTCACCCCTCCACTTT

j_gene: TRBJ1-2
v_gene: TRBV28
abundance: .
d_gene: TRBD1
CDR3aa: CASSLTGTGSNGYTF
CDR3nt: TGTGCCAGCAGTTTGACCGGGACAGGGAGTAATGGCTACACCTTC

j_gene: TRBJ2-7
v_gene: TRBV6-5
abundance: .
d_gene: TRBD2
CDR3aa: CASARLAAYEQYF
CDR3nt: TGTGCCAGCGCCCGGCTAGCGGCCTACGAGCAGTACTTC

j_gene: TRBJ1-2
v_gene: TRBV28
abundance: .
d_gene: .
CDR3aa: CASSLPDRTWGGYTF
CDR3nt: TGTGCCAGCAGTTTACCCGACAGGACCTGGGGTGGCTACACCTTC

j_gene: TRBJ2-3
v_gene: TRBV5-4
abundance: .
d_gene: .
CDR3aa: CASSSVQGSGTDTQYF
CDR3nt: TGTGCCAGCAGCTCCGTTCAGGGGAGTGGGACAGATACGCAGTATTTT

j_gene: TRBJ2-7
v_gene: TRBV6-2/TRBV6-3
abundance: .
d_gene: .
CDR3aa: CASSYSGLGTYEQYF
CDR3nt: TGTGCCAGCAGTTACTCGGGTCTAGGCACCTACGAGCAGTACTTC

j_gene: TRBJ2-7
v_gene: TRBV18
abundance: .
d_gene: TRBD1
CDR3aa: CASSPRGGEDEQYF
CDR3nt: TGTGCCAGCTCACCTAGAGGGGGCGAGGACGAGCAGTACTTC

j_gene: TRBJ1-1
v_gene: TRBV19
abundance: once
d_gene: .
CDR3aa: CASSPGTEAFF
CDR3nt: TGTGCCAGTTCTCCGGGAACTGAAGCTTTCTTT

j_gene: TRBJ2-3
v_gene: TRBV13
abundance: .
d_gene: TRBD2
CDR3aa: CASSPEVAGGITDTQYF
CDR3nt: TGTGCCAGCAGCCCTGAGGTAGCGGGGGGAATCACAGATACGCAGTATTTT

j_gene: TRBJ2-1
v_gene: TRBV6-5
abundance: .
d_gene: TRBD1
CDR3aa: CASSLTGTGANEQFF
CDR3nt: TGTGCCAGCAGTCTGACCGGGACAGGGGCCAATGAGCAGTTCTTC

j_gene: TRBJ2-7
v_gene: TRBV28
abundance: .
d_gene: TRBD1
CDR3aa: CASSLWGGDRAYEQYF
CDR3nt: TGTGCCAGCAGTTTATGGGGGGGGGACAGGGCTTACGAGCAGTACTTC

j_gene: TRBJ2-7
v_gene: TRBV19
abundance: .
d_gene: .
CDR3aa: CASSTRRGSYEQYF
CDR3nt: TGTGCCAGTAGTACCCGACGAGGTTCCTACGAGCAGTACTTC

j_gene: TRBJ2-4
v_gene: TRBV11-2
abundance: .
d_gene: .
CDR3aa: CASSSGHLQYF
CDR3nt: TGTGCCAGCAGCTCCGGACACCTTCAGTACTTC

j_gene: TRBJ2-7
v_gene: TRBV27
abundance: .
d_gene: TRBD2
CDR3aa: CASRPLAGVSYEQYF
CDR3nt: TGTGCCAGCCGGCCTCTAGCGGGAGTTAGCTACGAGCAGTACTTC

j_gene: TRBJ2-1
v_gene: TRBV27
abundance: .
d_gene: TRBD1
CDR3aa: CASSFADRVGYEQFF
CDR3nt: TGTGCCAGCAGTTTCGCAGACAGGGTGGGGTATGAGCAGTTCTTC

j_gene: TRBJ1-3
v_gene: TRBV7-9
abundance: .
d_gene: .
CDR3aa: CASATRGGSGNTIYF
CDR3nt: TGTGCCAGCGCCACACGGGGGGGCTCTGGAAACACCATATATTTT

j_gene: TRBJ1-5
v_gene: TRBV19
abundance: once
d_gene: .
CDR3aa: CASTTSDLSNQPQHF
CDR3nt: TGTGCCAGTACCACCAGCGACCTGAGCAATCAGCCCCAGCATTTT

j_gene: TRBJ2-4
v_gene: TRBV12-3/TRBV12-4
abundance: .
d_gene: .
CDR3aa: CASSYRVFDIQYF
CDR3nt: TGTGCCAGCAGTTACAGGGTTTTCGACATTCAGTACTTC

j_gene: TRBJ2-7
v_gene: TRBV9
abundance: .
d_gene: .
CDR3aa: CASSALGSNEQYF
CDR3nt: TGTGCCAGCAGCGCCCTCGGGAGTAACGAGCAGTACTTC

j_gene: TRBJ1-2
v_gene: TRBV28
abundance: few
d_gene: TRBD1
CDR3aa: CASSLTRTGHGYTF
CDR3nt: TGTGCCAGCAGTTTGACACGGACAGGGCATGGCTACACCTTC

j_gene: TRBJ2-7
v_gene: TRBV14
abundance: once
d_gene: .
CDR3aa: CASSQASYEQYF
CDR3nt: TGTGCCAGCAGCCAAGCCAGTTACGAGCAGTACTTC

j_gene: TRBJ2-7
v_gene: TRBV9
abundance: .
d_gene: TRBD2
CDR3aa: CASSVGGDQGSYEQYF
CDR3nt: TGTGCCAGCAGCGTCGGGGGGGACCAGGGTTCCTACGAGCAGTACTTC

j_gene: TRBJ2-7
v_gene: TRBV29-1
abundance: .
d_gene: TRBD1
CDR3aa: CSVKQGADGYEQYF
CDR3nt: TGCAGCGTGAAACAGGGGGCTGATGGGTACGAGCAGTACTTC

j_gene: TRBJ2-2
v_gene: TRBV19
abundance: .
d_gene: TRBD1
CDR3aa: CATEYRPLRQGASTGELFF
CDR3nt: TGTGCCACTGAGTATAGGCCTCTCAGACAGGGGGCAAGCACCGGGGAGCTGTTTTTT

j_gene: TRBJ2-5
v_gene: TRBV7-2
abundance: .
d_gene: .
CDR3aa: CASSLAGGPRETQYF
CDR3nt: TGTGCCAGCAGCTTAGCGGGGGGGCCGCGGGAGACCCAGTACTTC

j_gene: TRBJ2-6
v_gene: TRBV5-1
abundance: .
d_gene: .
CDR3aa: CASSFGASGANVLTF
CDR3nt: TGCGCCAGCAGCTTTGGAGCTTCTGGGGCCAACGTCCTGACTTTC

j_gene: TRBJ2-3
v_gene: TRBV7-2
abundance: .
d_gene: TRBD2
CDR3aa: CASSLGLAGASTDTQYF
CDR3nt: TGTGCCAGCAGCTTAGGCCTAGCGGGGGCCAGCACAGATACGCAGTATTTT

j_gene: TRBJ2-7
v_gene: TRBV9
abundance: .
d_gene: .
CDR3aa: CASSVGGQGPSYEQYF
CDR3nt: TGTGCCAGCAGCGTAGGGGGCCAGGGGCCCTCCTACGAGCAGTACTTC

j_gene: TRBJ1-2
v_gene: TRBV13
abundance: .
d_gene: TRBD1
CDR3aa: CASEQTGQGIYGYTF
CDR3nt: TGTGCCAGCGAGCAAACCGGACAGGGAATATATGGCTACACCTTC

j_gene: TRBJ1-2
v_gene: TRBV11-3
abundance: .
d_gene: TRBD1
CDR3aa: CASSLVVGGECNYGYTF
CDR3nt: TGTGCCAGCAGCTTAGTAGTAGGGGGCGAGTGCAACTATGGCTACACCTTC

j_gene: TRBJ2-7
v_gene: TRBV18
abundance: .
d_gene: TRBD1
CDR3aa: CASSPTGRFFYEQYF
CDR3nt: TGTGCCAGCTCACCGACAGGGCGTTTTTTCTACGAGCAGTACTTC

j_gene: TRBJ2-1
v_gene: TRBV5-1
abundance: .
d_gene: TRBD1
CDR3aa: CASSLQGASNNEQFF
CDR3nt: TGCGCCAGCAGCTTGCAGGGGGCCTCTAACAATGAGCAGTTCTTC

j_gene: TRBJ2-1
v_gene: TRBV11-2
abundance: .
d_gene: .
CDR3aa: CASSSSSLNEQFF
CDR3nt: TGTGCCAGCAGCTCCTCTAGCCTCAATGAGCAGTTCTTC

j_gene: TRBJ1-2
v_gene: TRBV4-3
abundance: .
d_gene: TRBD1
CDR3aa: CASSHGQGGYGYTF
CDR3nt: TGCGCCAGCAGCCATGGACAGGGTGGATATGGCTACACCTTC

j_gene: TRBJ1-1
v_gene: TRBV29-1
abundance: .
d_gene: TRBD1
CDR3aa: CSVQRGPGMNTEAFF
CDR3nt: TGCAGCGTTCAAAGGGGGCCTGGAATGAACACTGAAGCTTTCTTT